Listed here are 8 T cell receptor beta chains from one sample, sequenced in a study of blood T cells in healthy people across ages. Together with a sample-barcoded 5' primer, a J-beta primer mix was included in a second PCR lasting about 7 to 11 cycles. One entry per CDR3 protein results from TCRdb running MiXCR on the 5' RACE reads. The sample has 650,000 to 900,000 distinct CDR3 sequences, about 62% seen once. Sequenced sample: blood. These receptors were obtained from a man aged 30 to 45 in good health.

The chain combines TRBV5-1 with TRBJ2-5; possible D gene TRBD2, 6 bases. The CDR3 length is 17 residues. Germline V CDR1 and CDR2: SGHRS, YFSETQ. V lost 4 bases and J lost 1, with 20 bases in between. The CDR3 DNA follows: TGCGCCAGCAGCCCTTGGGGGACGGAGGGATTCCAAGAGACCCAGTACTTC. This encodes CASSPWGTEGFQETQYF.

This chain joins TRBV20-1 and TRBJ2-7; 8 bases match TRBD2. The CDR3 has 15 residues. The germline V gene encodes CDR1 DFQATT and CDR2 SNEGSKA (reference sequence). V was clipped by 3 bases and J by 1 base; unmatched bases: 8. CDR3 amino acids: CSARDSGGLSYEQYF. DNA for the CDR3: TGCAGTGCTAGGGACAGCGGGGGTCTGTCCTACGAGCAGTACTTC.

The chain combines TRBV7-2 with TRBJ1-2; 9 nucleotides match TRBD1. Germline values: CDR1 SGHTA, CDR2 FQGNSA. The CDR3 spans 14 residues. J lost 8 bases, V lost 5 bases, and 9 bases had no gene match. Here the CDR3 reads CASSGRQGVNGYTF. The CDR3 DNA is TGTGCCAGCAGCGGCCGACAGGGGGTGAACGGCTACACCTTC.

The chain is built from TRBV30 and TRBJ2-4, with D possibly being TRBD1 or TRBD2 (6 bases each). Germline CDR1 is GTSNPN and CDR2 is SVGIG (reference sequence). This CDR3 is 17 amino acids long. V lost 4 bases, J lost 0 bases, and 19 bases lay in between. The chain's CDR3 is CAWTQTGGGLAKNIQYF. CDR3 coding DNA: TGTGCCTGGACCCAAACTGGAGGGGGGCTAGCCAAAAACATTCAGTACTTC.

The V gene is TRBV12-3 or TRBV12-4, the J gene TRBJ2-1, with D perhaps TRBD1 or TRBD2 (5 bases each). V was trimmed by 2 bases and J by 4 bases, leaving 9 bases between them. The length of the CDR3 is 14 residues. The CDR3: CASSLRDGYNEQFF. CDR3 coding DNA: TGTGCCAGCAGTTTAAGGGACGGTTACAATGAGCAGTTCTTC.

The chain links TRBV6-5 to TRBJ1-2, with unresolved D. The CDR3 totals 16 residues. V gave up 0 bases and J gave up 2 bases, with 13 bases separating them. CDR1 MNHEY and CDR2 SVGAGI come from the germline V gene. In DNA, the CDR3 is TGTGCCAGCAGTTACTCGACTGGCACAGTAAACTATGGCTACACCTTC. Encoded protein: CASSYSTGTVNYGYTF.

The chain is built from TRBV7-2 and TRBJ1-6; 9 bases match TRBD1. Germline values: CDR1 SGHTA, CDR2 FQGNSA. V gave up 3 bases and J gave up 7 bases; unmatched junction bases: 4. CDR3 length equals 15 residues. CDR3 amino acids: CASSFDRGRNSPLHF. CDR3 nucleotides: TGTGCCAGCAGCTTTGACAGGGGGAGAAATTCACCCCTCCACTTT.

The DNA for the CDR3 is TGTGCCAGCGGTTCAAGAAACACTGAAGCTTTCTTT. Translated: CASGSRNTEAFF. V and J are TRBV6-6 and TRBJ1-1; D is ambiguous. The CDR3 contains 12 residues. Germline lookup yields CDR1 MNHNY and CDR2 SVGAGI (reference sequence). Trimming stripped 8 bases from V and 2 bases from J, with 9 bases between.